This TCR beta chain was sequenced during a study of identical twins. The study's findings and limits: It was out-of-frame TCR alpha sharing in monozygotic twins that models underestimated.

Using its own MiXCR run on the 5' RACE reads, TCRdb lists one record per CDR3 protein. The sample contains more than 1.5 million distinct CDR3 sequences, around 29% of which appear only once. Germline lookup yields CDR1 SGHRS and CDR2 YFSETQ. This CDR3 has 14 residues. V was cut by 4 bases and J by 1 base, with 8 bases left in between. Concerning this clonotype itself: Antigen unknown.

The sample was cord blood. The sequence was collected from a newborn girl in good health. The chain employs TRBV5-1 and TRBJ2-2; no reliable D call. The CDR3 here is CASSPTENTGELFF. The CDR3 DNA sequence: TGCGCCAGCAGCCCCACAGAGAACACCGGGGAGCTGTTTTTT.